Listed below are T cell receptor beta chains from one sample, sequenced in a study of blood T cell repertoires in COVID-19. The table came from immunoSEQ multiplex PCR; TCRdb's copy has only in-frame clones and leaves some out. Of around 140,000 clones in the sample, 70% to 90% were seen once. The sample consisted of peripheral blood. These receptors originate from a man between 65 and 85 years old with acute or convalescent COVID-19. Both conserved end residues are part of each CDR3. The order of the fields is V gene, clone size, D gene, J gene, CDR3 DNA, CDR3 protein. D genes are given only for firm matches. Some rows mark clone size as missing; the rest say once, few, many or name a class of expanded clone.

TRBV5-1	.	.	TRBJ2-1	TGCGCCAGCAGCTTGGGGCACAATGAGCAGTTCTTC	CASSLGHNEQFF
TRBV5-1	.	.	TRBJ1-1	TGCGCCAGCAGCTTGGACGTCGGGAGGGTGGAAGCTTTCTTT	CASSLDVGRVEAFF
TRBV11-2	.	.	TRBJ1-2	TGTGCCAGCAGCTTATTCGGGAGAGACTTATATGGCTACACCTTC	CASSLFGRDLYGYTF
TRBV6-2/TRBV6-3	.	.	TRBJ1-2	TGTGCCAGCAGTTACAGGGGTAAGGTCCATGGCTACACCTTC	CASSYRGKVHGYTF
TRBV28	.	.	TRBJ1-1	TGTGCCAGCACGTGGCGGCCCTCGGCTGAAGCTTTCTTT	CASTWRPSAEAFF
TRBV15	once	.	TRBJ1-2	TGTGCCACCAGCAGAGAGTCGGGGGGCTATGGCTACACCTTC	CATSRESGGYGYTF
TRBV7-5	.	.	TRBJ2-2	TGTGTCAGAAGCCGAAGACTAGCGGGGGGACCGAACACCGGGGAGCTGTTTTTT	CVRSRRLAGGPNTGELFF
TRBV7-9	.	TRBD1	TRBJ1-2	TGTGCCAGCAGCTTAAGGGACAGGGGGCATGGCTACACCTTC	CASSLRDRGHGYTF
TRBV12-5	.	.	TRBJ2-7	TGTGCTAGTACTCAGGGCTCCCACGAGCAGTACTTC	CASTQGSHEQYF
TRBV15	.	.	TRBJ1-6	TGTGCCACCAGCAGAGATTACGGGACACGCTATTCACCCCTCCACTTT	CATSRDYGTRYSPLHF
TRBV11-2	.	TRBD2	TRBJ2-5	TGTGCCAGCAGCCGAAATGGACTAGAAGAGACCCAGTACTTC	CASSRNGLEETQYF
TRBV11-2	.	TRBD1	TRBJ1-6	TGTGCCAGCAGCTCCCGGGACAGGGGGCGAGGACCCCTCCACTTT	CASSSRDRGRGPLHF
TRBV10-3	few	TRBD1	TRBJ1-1	TGTGCCATCAGATCCACAGGGGCAGGGGCTGAAGCTTTCTTT	CAIRSTGAGAEAFF
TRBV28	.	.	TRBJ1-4	TGTGCCAGCAGTTCGGGGGACGGGACTAATGAAAAACTGTTTTTT	CASSSGDGTNEKLFF
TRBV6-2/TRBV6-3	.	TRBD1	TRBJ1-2	TGTGCCAGCAGCCGGGGACAGGGGCACTATGGCTACACCTTC	CASSRGQGHYGYTF
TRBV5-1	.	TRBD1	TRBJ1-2	TGCGCCAGCAGCTTGGGACAGGGTGGCTATGGCTACACCTTC	CASSLGQGGYGYTF
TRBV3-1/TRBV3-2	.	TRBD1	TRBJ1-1	TGTGCCAGCAGCCAACTGGACAGGGGATCTGAAGCTTTCTTT	CASSQLDRGSEAFF
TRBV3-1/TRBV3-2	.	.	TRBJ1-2	TGTGCCAGCAGCCAAGTCCAGACAGACGTTGATGGCTACACCTTC	CASSQVQTDVDGYTF
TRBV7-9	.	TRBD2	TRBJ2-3	TGTGCCACCCCAGGACTAGCGGGAGAAGCGAGCACAGATACGCAGTATTTT	CATPGLAGEASTDTQYF
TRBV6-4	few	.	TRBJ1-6	TGTGCCAGCCGGGACACCGAAAATAATTCACCCCTCCACTTT	CASRDTENNSPLHF
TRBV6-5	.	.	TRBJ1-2	TGTGCCAGCAGTTTGGAGGACGGGGGTGGCTACACCTTC	CASSLEDGGGYTF
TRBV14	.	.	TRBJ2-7	TGTGCCAGCAGCCGGTCCGGACAGCCTTACGAGCAGTACTTC	CASSRSGQPYEQYF
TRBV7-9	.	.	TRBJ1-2	TGTGCCAGCAGCTTAGACAGGGCGCACTATGGCTACACCTTC	CASSLDRAHYGYTF
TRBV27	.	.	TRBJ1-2	TGTGCCAGCAGTACCACTGGGGGAGGTCATGGCTACACCTTC	CASSTTGGGHGYTF
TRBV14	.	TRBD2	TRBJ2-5	TGTGCCAGCAGCCGAGGACTAGCGGGAGGAGAGACCCAGTACTTC	CASSRGLAGGETQYF
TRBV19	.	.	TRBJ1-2	TGTGCCAGTTCAGACAGGCTCTATGGCTACACCTTC	CASSDRLYGYTF
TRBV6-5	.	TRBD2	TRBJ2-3	TGTGCCAGCAGCGTTAGACTAGCGGGCACAGATACGCAGTATTTT	CASSVRLAGTDTQYF
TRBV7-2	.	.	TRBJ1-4	TGTGCCAGCAGCCCTCGCGAGGGTCGGGAAAAACTGTTTTTT	CASSPREGREKLFF
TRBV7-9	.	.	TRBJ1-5	TGTGCCAGCAGCTCATCCGGGACACAAAATCAGCCCCAGCATTTT	CASSSSGTQNQPQHF
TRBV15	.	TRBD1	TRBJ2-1	TGTGCCACCAGCAGAGGGTCTGGACAGGCAGCTGAGCAGTTCTTC	CATSRGSGQAAEQFF
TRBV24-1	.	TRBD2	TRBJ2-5	TGTGCCACCAGTGAACCCGGGACTAGGAGGGAGACCCAGTACTTC	CATSEPGTRRETQYF
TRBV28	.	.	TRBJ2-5	TGTGCCAGCAGTTTAAGCAGGGTGGAGACCCAGTACTTC	CASSLSRVETQYF
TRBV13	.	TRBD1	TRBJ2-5	TGTGCCAGCAGCTCAGGGAGACAGGGGAATAGGGAGACCCAGTACTTC	CASSSGRQGNRETQYF
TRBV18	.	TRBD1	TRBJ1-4	TGTGCCAGCTCACCAAGTGACAGGGTGCAGGAAAAACTGTTTTTT	CASSPSDRVQEKLFF
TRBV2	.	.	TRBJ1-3	TGTGCCAGCAAAGAGAGGGAAAACACCATATATTTT	CASKERENTIYF
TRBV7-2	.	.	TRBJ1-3	TGTGCCAGCAGCTTAGCGCCCCGGGGGACCCTCTCTGGAAACACCATATATTTT	CASSLAPRGTLSGNTIYF
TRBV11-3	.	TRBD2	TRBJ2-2	TGTGCCAGCAGCTTAGGGGGACTAGCGGGACGTTCTGGGGAGCTGTTTTTT	CASSLGGLAGRSGELFF
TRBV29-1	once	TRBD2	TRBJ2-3	TGCAGCGCCGCCCGGACTAGCGGGAGGGCTGATACGCAGTATTTT	CSAARTSGRADTQYF
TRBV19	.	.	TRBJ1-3	TGTGCCACCCAGTTGTCTGGAAACACCATATATTTT	CATQLSGNTIYF
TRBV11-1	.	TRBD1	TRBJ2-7	TGTGCCAGCAGCTTAGATCTGATGGGACAGGGGTCCGAGCAGTACTTC	CASSLDLMGQGSEQYF
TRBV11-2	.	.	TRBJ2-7	TGTGCCAGCAGCTTAAGTCGCGGCTCCTACGAGCAGTACTTC	CASSLSRGSYEQYF
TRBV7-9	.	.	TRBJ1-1	TGTGCCAGCAGCTCGGAGGGGCAGGCGAACACTGAAGCTTTCTTT	CASSSEGQANTEAFF
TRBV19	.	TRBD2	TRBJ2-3	TGTGCCAGTAGTATCTCTCACCTGCGACTAGCTCCCACAGATACGCAGTATTTT	CASSISHLRLAPTDTQYF
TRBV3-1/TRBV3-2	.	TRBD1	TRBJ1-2	TGTGCCAGCAGCCAACAGACAGGGGGTGGGGGCTACACCTTC	CASSQQTGGGGYTF
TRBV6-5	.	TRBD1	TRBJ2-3	TGTGCCAGCAATCCGGGACAGGGAGGGGGAGATACGCAGTATTTT	CASNPGQGGGDTQYF
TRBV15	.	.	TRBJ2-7	TGTGCCACCAGCGGAAACAGGGTACATTCCTACGAGCAGTACTTC	CATSGNRVHSYEQYF
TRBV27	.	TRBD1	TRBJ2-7	TGTGCCAGCAGTACCGGGACAGGCGGCGAGCAGTACTTC	CASSTGTGGEQYF